This T cell receptor (beta chain) was sequenced for a study of shared clonotypes between healthy human individuals. Study results and caveats: Only blood was sampled; tissue repertoires likely differ. Estimated richness was generally greater in naive than memory subsets.

The germline V gene has CDR1 SEHNR and CDR2 FQNEAQ (reference sequence). The CDR3 is 15 amino acids. The V end lost 1 base, the J end lost 5 bases, and 15 bases lay between the germline ends. With regard to this clone: Its specificity is not known.

Researchers divided each subset's genomic DNA evenly across several immunoSEQ plates. This table comes from immunoSEQ multiplex PCR, and its TCRdb copy is limited to in-frame clones, with some not included. The top ten hold approximately 1.7% of the sample, which has about 2.1 million clones, 93% seen once. CD8 cells classed as naive were CD45RO-negative and positively selected for CCR7, excluding terminally differentiated effector memory CD45RA+ cells. The receptor's source is a man aged 18-30 years in good health. Some clones in this sample may be carry-over from other donors' samples. The sample was naive CD8+ T cells from PBMCs. This chain joins TRBV7-9 and TRBJ2-7; a possible D gene is TRBD2 (5 bases). The CDR3 sequence: CASSLVREPLHEQYF. CDR3 DNA sequence: TGTGCCAGCAGCTTAGTTCGGGAACCCCTCCACGAGCAGTACTTC.